These 3 T cell receptor beta chains were all obtained from the same sample, sequenced in a study of blood T cell repertoires in COVID-19. The repertoire was sequenced with immunoSEQ multiplex PCR; TCRdb's copy has only in-frame clones and lacks some. The profile covers under 300,000 clones, with roughly nine tenths appearing a single time and 0.95% to 1.5% taken by the ten largest. The specimen sequenced was PBMCs or T cells enriched from blood (not recorded which). The receptors stem from a human donor in a cohort exposed to, infected with or recovered from COVID-19 (not recorded which). The donor label of this sample is uncertain.

V usage is TRBV19 and J usage is TRBJ2-7, with 10 bases lining up with TRBD2. Trimming took 3 bases from V and 2 from J; bases not matched to a gene: 7. In germline, CDR1 is LNHDA, CDR2 SQIVND (reference sequence). The CDR3 length is 16 residues. This CDR3 is CASSMAPAGGPYEQYF. For the CDR3, the DNA is TGTGCCAGTAGTATGGCCCCAGCGGGGGGGCCCTACGAGCAGTACTTC.

This chain joins TRBV6-5 and TRBJ2-3, with TRBD2 matching 9 bases. The V gene end was trimmed by 6 bases and the J gene end by 7 bases; junction bases not matched to a gene: 8. CDR3 length equals 14 residues. The germline V gene has CDR1 MNHEY and CDR2 SVGAGI. The CDR3 DNA reads as TGTGCCAGCAGGGGGGGGACTAGCAGTTATACGCAGTATTTT. Encoded protein: CASRGGTSSYTQYF.

This clone has a single count. The chain combines TRBV30 with TRBJ1-2; D remains unclear. Trimming pared 3 bases from V and 4 bases from J, leaving 12 bases between. The germline gives CDR1 GTSNPN, CDR2 SVGIG (reference sequence). CDR3 length: 13 residues. The CDR3 reads CAWSDGLGYGYTF. The DNA of the CDR3 is TGTGCCTGGAGCGACGGACTGGGCTATGGCTACACCTTC.